Below are 10 T cell receptor beta chains sequenced from a single sample in a study of blood T cell repertoires in COVID-19. TCRdb's copy holds only in-frame clones and misses some; the assay was immunoSEQ multiplex PCR. This table holds approximately 240,000 clones, 65% to 85% found once. Sequencing was carried out using peripheral blood. These receptors were taken from a woman under 40 who had recovered from COVID-19.

V gene TRBV4-1 combines with J gene TRBJ2-3; the match to TRBD1 covers 9 bases. Per the germline V gene, CDR1 is MGHRA and CDR2 is YSYEKL. There are 17 residues in the CDR3. J lost 3 bases, V lost 4 bases, and 11 bases had no gene match. The DNA of the CDR3 is TGCGCCAGCAGCCGGTCCGGACAGGGGATGGGGACAGATACGCAGTATTTT. Residues: CASSRSGQGMGTDTQYF.

This sequence joins TRBV13 and TRBJ1-3; no clear D gene. Germline V gives CDR1 PRHDT, CDR2 FYEKMQ (reference sequence). The CDR3 is made up of 18 amino acids. V lost 4 bases, J lost 9 bases, and 28 bases lay in between. Here the CDR3 DNA reads TGTGCCAGCAGCTACAACAAAGGAATCGGGGAACTAGAGGCCACCATATATTTT. Translating it yields CASSYNKGIGELEATIYF.

The J gene is TRBJ2-3, the V gene TRBV6-1; D uncertain. The CDR3 has 14 amino acids. Germline CDR1 and CDR2: MNHNS and SASEGT. Trimming removed 3 bases at V and 2 bases at J, with 9 bases between. Here the CDR3 DNA reads TGTGCCAGCAGTGATCACCGGTTCACAGATACGCAGTATTTT. Protein product: CASSDHRFTDTQYF.

This chain links TRBV5-4 with TRBJ2-1; D possibly corresponds to TRBD2 (5 bases). The CDR3 has 16 residues. Germline CDR1 SGHNT, CDR2 YYREEE (reference sequence). V lost 1 base to trimming and J lost 0 bases, with 11 bases between them. The CDR3 DNA follows: TGTGCCAGCAGCTTGTCGGGCGGGCTCTCCTACAATGAGCAGTTCTTC. Translation: CASSLSGGLSYNEQFF. Supplemented by reference TRBV5-4 and TRBJ2-1, the full variable domain reads ETGVTQSPTHLIKTRGQQVTLRCSSQSGHNTVSWYQQALGQGPQFIFQYYREEENGRGNFPPRFSGLQFPNYSSELNVNALELDDSALYLCASSLSGGLSYNEQFFGPGTRLTVL.

The chain combines TRBV6-2 or TRBV6-3 with TRBJ2-7, with 10 bases identical to TRBD2. Germline-derived CDR1 and CDR2 are MNHEY and SVGEGT. Trimming took 4 bases from V and 5 from J; bases not matched to a gene: 5. This CDR3 has 14 residues. CDR3 region: CASSSLAGVHEQYF. DNA of the CDR3: TGTGCCAGCAGTTCTCTAGCGGGAGTGCACGAGCAGTACTTC.

The V gene is TRBV15, the J gene TRBJ2-1, with D unclear. The CDR3 sequence is 12 residues long. V was cut by 4 bases and J by 8 bases, with 9 bases left in between. CDR1 LNHNV and CDR2 YYDKDF come from the germline V gene (reference sequence). The CDR3 nucleotides are TGTGCCACCAGCATTAGAGGCTATGAGCAGTTCTTC. Protein product: CATSIRGYEQFF.

This clone was recorded a few times. J is TRBJ2-7 and V is TRBV20-1, with TRBD2 matching over 11 bases. V trimming: 3 bases; J trimming: 7 bases; junction bases outside the gene matches: 11. CDR1 and CDR2 from the germline V gene are DFQATT and SNEGSKA (reference sequence). The CDR3 covers 15 residues. The CDR3 loop is CSASLSGRAMGEQYF. CDR3 sequence (DNA): TGCAGTGCTAGTCTTAGCGGGAGGGCTATGGGTGAGCAGTACTTC.

V and J are TRBV5-8 and TRBJ1-6; D is unresolved. Trimming pared 0 bases from V and 2 bases from J, leaving 6 bases between. The length of the CDR3 is 15 residues. The germline CDR1 and CDR2 sequences are SGHTS and YDEGEE. CDR3 coding DNA: TGTGCCAGCAGCTTGGCGGGGACCTATAATTCACCCCTCCACTTT. Its translation is CASSLAGTYNSPLHF.

In nucleotides, the CDR3 is TGCGCCAGCAGCAGAGGACAGGAGAATGAAAAACTGTTTTTT. This gives the protein CASSRGQENEKLFF. The V call is TRBV5-1, the J call TRBJ1-4; TRBD1 aligns across 7 bases. The CDR3 loop spans 14 amino acids. Germline V CDR1 and CDR2: SGHRS, YFSETQ. Trimming at V came to 4 bases and at J to 5 bases, leaving 5 bases not matched to a gene.

The rearrangement links TRBV9 to TRBJ2-3; 9 positions match TRBD2. The CDR3 covers 15 residues. V shed 3 bases and J 5 bases; nucleotides not matched to a gene: 7. Looked up from germline, CDR1 is SGDLS and CDR2 is YYNGEE. As DNA, the CDR3 is TGTGCCAGCAGCGGGTCTAGCGGGATAAGAGATACGCAGTATTTT. This translates into CASSGSSGIRDTQYF.